Following are 29 T cell receptor beta chains from one sample sequenced in a study of T cells in Graves' hyperthyroidism and ophthalmopathy. Researchers took RNA transcripts and amplified the TCR beta CDR3 regions from them. The HTBI set primed first-round TCR CDR3 RT-PCR. TCRdb itself ran the multiplex PCR reads through MiXCR, one entry per CDR3 protein. There are under 350,000 distinct CDR3 sequences in the sample; roughly 18% occur only once, and around 54% lies in the top ten. The source material was blood. The receptor set was obtained from a woman between 45 and 65 years old with Graves' hyperthyroidism.

The rearrangement uses TRBV6-1 and TRBJ1-6; 9 bases are a match to TRBD1. The V gene's germline CDR1 is MNHNS and CDR2 SASEGT. CDR3 length: 16 residues. The V and J ends lost 4 bases and 7 bases, in that order; junction bases with no gene match: 8. CDR3 in amino acids: CASSGVGTGLNSPLHF. The CDR3 bases are TGTGCCAGCAGTGGAGTGGGGACAGGGCTAAATTCACCCCTCCACTTT.

This chain connects TRBV6-1 to TRBJ2-7, with a tentative D call TRBD1 (6 bases). Germline V gene lookup returns CDR1 MNHNS and CDR2 SASEGT. The length of the CDR3 is 12 residues. V lost 5 bases to trimming and J lost 4 bases, with 9 bases between them. CDR3 in amino acids: CASSMDRYEQYV. Written as DNA, the CDR3 is TGTGCCAGCAGTATGGACAGATACGAGCAGTACGTC.

The chain combines TRBV6-1 with TRBJ1-3; D unresolved. The CDR3 loop spans 17 amino acids. V was cut by 0 bases and J by 0 bases, with 12 bases left in between. The germline CDR1 and CDR2 sequences are MNHNS and SASEGT. Written as DNA, the CDR3 is TGTGCCAGCAGTGAAGCGCTTCCTTGGGCCTCTGGAAACACCATATATTTT. Protein product: CASSEALPWASGNTIYF.

This clonotype came up many times. The rearrangement links TRBV12-3 or TRBV12-4 to TRBJ1-1, with D unresolved. Deletions cut 3 bases from V and 4 bases from J, with 12 bases between. The length of the CDR3 is 14 residues. CDR3 DNA sequence: TGTGCCAGCAGTTTGAGGGAGGGTGCCACTGAAGCTTTCTTT. Amino acids: CASSLREGATEAFF.

This clonotype was observed many times. V and J are TRBV11-2 and TRBJ2-5; D call uncertain. The CDR3 length is 14 residues. Deletions cut 6 bases from V and 5 bases from J, with 16 bases between. Germline CDR1 is SGHAT and CDR2 is FQNNGV. This chain's CDR3 is CASRQGGGPETQYF. The CDR3 bases are TGTGCCAGCAGGCAAGGCGGTGGCCCGGAGACCCAGTACTTC. The full variable domain, with the rest looked up from reference TRBV11-2 and TRBJ2-5, is EAGVAQSPRYKIIEKRQSVAFWCNPISGHATLYWYQQILGQGPKLLIQFQNNGVVDDSQLPKDRFSAERLKGVDSTLKIQPAKLEDSAVYLCASRQGGGPETQYFGPGTRLLVL.

The chain recombines TRBV20-1 with TRBJ2-5; D is undetermined. This CDR3 region has 11 residues. Trimming cost V 3 bases and J 4 bases, with 6 bases left between them. Germline V gives CDR1 DFQATT, CDR2 SNEGSKA (reference sequence). The DNA of the CDR3 is TGCAGTGCTAGGAAGGGAGAGACCCAGTACTTC. The encoded protein is CSARKGETQYF.

This clonotype occurred many times. The chain links TRBV30 to TRBJ2-1, with TRBD2 as a possible D gene (6 bases). Germline V CDR1 and CDR2: GTSNPN, SVGIG (reference sequence). This CDR3 has 17 amino acids. V dropped 2 bases and J dropped 4 bases, with 21 bases sitting between them. Here the CDR3 reads CAWSSIGGDPLYNEQFF. The CDR3 coding sequence is TGTGCCTGGAGTTCGATCGGCGGGGACCCCTTATACAATGAGCAGTTCTTC.

In its sample, this clonotype was seen many times. This chain joins TRBV27 and TRBJ2-5, with D perhaps TRBD1 (6 bases). The germline gives CDR1 MNHEY, CDR2 SMNVEV (reference sequence). V was clipped by 5 bases and J by 2 bases, with 15 bases between them. The CDR3 runs 15 residues. CDR3 coding DNA: TGTGCCAGCAGTGGAAACGCGAGGGGGCAAGAGACCCAGTACTTC. Translation gives CASSGNARGQETQYF.

This clonotype showed up many times. This rearrangement joins TRBV3-1 to TRBJ1-1, with 7 bases identical to TRBD1. Trimming cost V 3 bases and J 1 base; bases outside gene matches: 2. This CDR3 contains 14 residues. The germline V gene has CDR1 LGHDT and CDR2 YNNKEL (reference sequence). The CDR3 bases are TGTGCCAGCAGCCAGGGACAGCCGAACACTGAAGCTTTCTTT. Translating it yields CASSQGQPNTEAFF.

This clonotype was recorded at least ten times. This chain connects TRBV7-2 to TRBJ1-5; unclear D gene. This CDR3 is 14 amino acids long. Germline values: CDR1 SGHTA, CDR2 FQGNSA. V dropped 3 bases and J dropped 4 bases, with 10 bases sitting between them. The CDR3 sequence is CASSFPGGNQPQHF. The CDR3 region has the DNA TGTGCCAGCAGCTTCCCCGGAGGGAATCAGCCCCAGCATTTT.

This clonotype was detected ten times or more. The chain combines TRBV28 with TRBJ2-7, with D perhaps TRBD2 (6 bases). Trimming took off 4 bases at V and 3 bases at J, with 22 bases between the two ends. The CDR3 is 17 residues long. CDR1 is MDHEN, CDR2 SYDVKM, per germline. The CDR3 loop is CASSSPYGGRRNYEQYF. The CDR3 region has the DNA TGTGCCAGCAGTTCCCCCTACGGGGGAAGGAGGAACTACGAGCAGTACTTC.

CDR3 DNA sequence: TGTGCCAGCAGCCTCCTAAAGCGGGGGGGGGCCGGGGAGCTGTTTTTT. It codes for CASSLLKRGGAGELFF. The chain joins TRBV6-2 or TRBV6-3 to TRBJ2-2; 10 bases align to TRBD2. The CDR3 has 16 residues. Trimming at V came to 6 bases and at J to 6 bases, leaving 10 bases not matched to a gene. Germline assignment: CDR1 MNHEY and CDR2 SVGEGT.

The rearrangement joins TRBV14 to TRBJ2-7; the D call may be TRBD1 or TRBD2 (5 bases each). Trimming pared 7 bases from V and 3 bases from J, leaving 16 bases between. Per the germline V gene, CDR1 is SGHDN and CDR2 is FVKESK. This CDR3 is 14 amino acids long. CDR3 coding DNA: TGTGCCAGCAATCTCCAGGGACCCAGCTACGAGCAGTACTTC. Protein: CASNLQGPSYEQYF.

The rearrangement links TRBV20-1 to TRBJ1-2, with 7 bases lining up with TRBD1. With 6 bases clipped from V and 5 bases from J, the junction kept 9 bases outside the gene matches. The CDR3 contains 13 residues. Germline V gene lookup returns CDR1 DFQATT and CDR2 SNEGSKA (reference sequence). CDR3: CSAPRQGRYGYTF. In nucleotides, the CDR3 is TGCAGTGCCCCTAGACAGGGAAGGTATGGCTACACCTTC.

This clonotype was seen only a few times. This chain links TRBV18 with TRBJ1-4; a possible D gene is TRBD1 (6 bases). The CDR3 totals 16 residues. CDR1 KGHSH and CDR2 LQKENI come from the germline V gene. V was shortened by 0 bases and J by 2 bases, with 10 bases between the two germline ends. The CDR3 sequence: CASSPPRGATNEKLFF. CDR3 bases: TGTGCCAGCTCACCACCGAGGGGGGCCACTAATGAAAAACTGTTTTTT.

This clonotype was seen many times. V is TRBV20-1 and J is TRBJ2-7, with TRBD2 identical over 8 bases. This CDR3 region has 13 residues. V was pared by 4 bases and J by 3 bases, with 5 bases of the junction left unmatched. Germline CDR1 is DFQATT and CDR2 is SNEGSKA (reference sequence). The CDR3 protein is CSAIAGINYEQYF. The CDR3 DNA follows: TGCAGTGCTATAGCGGGAATCAACTACGAGCAGTACTTC.

The chain combines TRBV20-1 with TRBJ2-3; possibly TRBD1 or TRBD2 for D (7 bases each). CDR1 is DFQATT and CDR2 is SNEGSKA in the germline V gene (reference sequence). Trimming cost V 2 bases and J 4 bases, with 13 bases left between them. There are 14 residues in the CDR3. The CDR3 bases are TGCAGTGCTAGACCCCAGGGGGGGGCAGATACGCAGTATTTT. As protein: CSARPQGGADTQYF.

This clonotype was picked up many times. J is TRBJ1-4 and V is TRBV7-2, with D unclear. The CDR3 covers 16 residues. Germline CDR1 SGHTA, CDR2 FQGNSA. Trimming shortened V by 2 bases and J by 0 bases, and 10 bases separated the two germline ends. The CDR3 loop reads CASSLNPLTTNEKLFF. CDR3 nucleotides: TGTGCCAGCAGCTTAAACCCTCTTACAACTAATGAAAAACTGTTTTTT.

The chain uses TRBV29-1 and TRBJ2-5; D remains unclear. Per the germline V gene, CDR1 is SQVTM and CDR2 is ANQGSEA. Trimming shortened V by 4 bases and J by 3 bases, and 9 bases separated the two germline ends. The CDR3 sequence is 12 residues long. CDR3 coding DNA: TGCAGCGTTGTGGGGATAGAAGAGACCCAGTACTTC. This codes for CSVVGIEETQYF.

This chain uses TRBV19 with TRBJ1-2, with a tentative D call TRBD1 (5 bases). The CDR3 length is 12 residues. Per germline, CDR1 LNHDA and CDR2 SQIVND (reference sequence). Trimming pared 5 bases from V and 6 bases from J, leaving 10 bases between. The CDR3 DNA reads TGTGCCAGTAGTCCCCGAGGGGATGGCTACACCTTC. Translation gives CASSPRGDGYTF.

The chain recombines TRBV7-9 with TRBJ2-7; D unclear. CDR3 length: 14 amino acids. Germline V CDR1 and CDR2: SEHNR, FQNEAQ (reference sequence). Trimming removed 2 bases from V and 3 bases from J, with 11 bases in between. The CDR3 DNA reads TGTGCCAGCAGCTTATCGGCATACGGCTACGAGCAGTACTTC. It specifies CASSLSAYGYEQYF. Full variable domain (outside the CDR3, taken from reference TRBV7-9 and TRBJ2-7): DTGVSQNPRHKITKRGQNVTFRCDPISEHNRLYWYRQTLGQGPEFLTYFQNEAQLEKSRLLSDRFSAERPKGSFSTLEIQRTEQGDSAMYLCASSLSAYGYEQYFGPGTRLTVT.

This chain links TRBV16 with TRBJ1-4; 9 bases map to TRBD1. CDR3 length equals 16 residues. Germline lookup yields CDR1 KGHSY and CDR2 FQNENV. The junction had 5 bases not matched to a gene; V was cut back by 3 bases and J by 3 bases. CDR3 DNA sequence: TGTGCCAGCAGCCACCCCTGGACAGGGGCTAATGAAAAACTGTTTTTT. Protein product: CASSHPWTGANEKLFF.

This clonotype was seen a few times. The chain uses TRBV6-1 and TRBJ1-2; TRBD1 aligns across 7 bases. The CDR3 runs 15 residues. The V segment lost 5 bases and the J segment 5 bases; nucleotides outside the gene matches: 11. CDR1 and CDR2 (germline): MNHNS, SASEGT. The CDR3 nucleotides read TGTGCCAGCAGTCGACCACAGGGGCGTGGGTATGGCTACACCTTC. It codes for CASSRPQGRGYGYTF.

The table lists this clonotype with many counts. V usage is TRBV28 and J usage is TRBJ2-7; no firm D call. This CDR3 is built from 13 residues. The V gene's germline CDR1 is MDHEN and CDR2 SYDVKM. V was clipped by 2 bases and J by 0 bases, with 5 bases between them. The CDR3 loop reads CASSLGDSYEQYF. DNA for the CDR3: TGTGCCAGCAGTTTAGGAGACTCCTACGAGCAGTACTTC.

The V gene is TRBV4-1, the J gene TRBJ2-3; weak D call: TRBD2 (5 bases). CDR1 is MGHRA, CDR2 YSYEKL, per germline. Trimming removed 10 bases from V and 0 bases from J, with 14 bases in between. The CDR3 is 14 residues long. CDR3 DNA sequence: TGCGCCACCCGACCGGGAATGAGCACAGATACGCAGTATTTT. Its protein product is CATRPGMSTDTQYF.

This clonotype has just a few counts. This chain connects TRBV6-2 or TRBV6-3 to TRBJ1-2; D remains unclear. V was pared by 6 bases and J by 8 bases, with 19 bases between. This CDR3 contains 14 residues. Germline V CDR1 and CDR2: MNHEY, SVGEGT. The CDR3 region is CASRQPRLESGYTF. DNA for the CDR3: TGTGCCAGCAGACAACCCCGTTTGGAAAGCGGCTACACCTTC.

The DNA for the CDR3 is TGTGCCATCAGTTCCGGTAGCGGGAGGGCCTGGCAGTACTTC. As protein: CAISSGSGRAWQYF. J is TRBJ2-7 and V is TRBV10-3; 11 bases align to TRBD2. This CDR3 region has 14 residues. Germline V gene lookup returns CDR1 ENHRY and CDR2 SYGVKD. The V and J ends lost 5 bases and 9 bases, in that order; junction bases with no gene match: 9.

The V and J genes are TRBV2 and TRBJ2-4; D unresolved. Per germline, CDR1 SNHLY and CDR2 FYNNEI. Trimming stripped 1 base from V and 8 bases from J, with 6 bases between. The CDR3 is 12 residues long. Written as DNA, the CDR3 is TGTGCCAGCAGTGAAGGGTTAGACATTCAGTACTTC. Its protein is CASSEGLDIQYF.

The chain has TRBV28 and TRBJ2-1; D remains ambiguous. V lost 2 bases and J lost 2, with 4 bases in between. The CDR3 extends over 13 amino acids. The germline V gene encodes CDR1 MDHEN and CDR2 SYDVKM. Here the CDR3 reads CASSLVAYNEQFF. The CDR3 DNA reads TGTGCCAGCAGTTTAGTCGCCTACAATGAGCAGTTCTTC.